The clone carrying this T cell receptor (beta chain) has only a few counts. The target antigen is unknown. A 5'RACE reaction primed in the constant segment made cDNA libraries of TCR alpha and TCR beta, and these carried sample barcodes and UMIs. Each CDR3 protein is one row after TCRdb ran MiXCR on the 5' RACE reads. The sample records 250,000 or so distinct CDR3 sequences, 18% being singletons. These data originate in a study of T-cell memory formation after mild COVID-19. Study-level results: There were some responding clones in pre-infection memory, which suggested that cross-reactive memory had joined.

Germline CDR1 reads SGHAT; CDR2 reads FQNNGV. CDR3 length equals 14 residues. The ends were cut back, 4 bases at V and 4 bases at J, with 12 bases in the middle. The TCR comes from a man between 18 and 35 years old who had mild COVID-19 (a few samples of this study predate the infection). Cell type and time point are not known. Sequencing was carried out using PBMCs or a T cell subset sorted from them (not recorded which). The chain recombines TRBV11-2 with TRBJ2-3; tentatively, D is TRBD2 (6 bases). CDR3 residues: CASSSVGGSDTQYF. In DNA, the CDR3 is TGTGCCAGCAGCTCCGTCGGAGGGTCAGATACGCAGTATTTT.